This TCR beta chain was recorded in a study of T-cell memory formation after mild COVID-19. Study outcomes and limitations: There was no confirmation that second-wave clones peaking on day 37 were SARS-CoV-2 specific. Pre-infection memory carried some responding clones, suggesting that cross-reactive memory joined.

A word on this clonotype: Its target is not known.

This CDR3 contains 14 residues. CDR1 LNHNV and CDR2 YYDKDF come from the germline V gene (reference sequence). V dropped 0 bases and J dropped 9 bases, with 12 bases sitting between them. TCRdb called the 5' RACE reads again in MiXCR, with one record for every CDR3 protein. This table has about 400,000 distinct CDR3 sequences, approximately 14% appearing once. This chain uses TRBV15 with TRBJ2-4; D call uncertain. The sequencing sample was made of PBMCs or a T cell subset sorted from them (not recorded which). The clonotype comes from a man aged 18-30 years who had mild COVID-19 (a few samples of this study predate the infection). Cell type and time point are not known. DNA of the CDR3: TGTGCCACCAGCAGAGAGGCGGATATTGGCATTCAGTACTTC. It encodes CATSREADIGIQYF. Filled out from reference TRBV15 and TRBJ2-4, the complete variable domain reads DAMVIQNPRYQVTQFGKPVTLSCSQTLNHNVMYWYQQKSSQAPKLLFHYYDKDFNNEADTPDNFQSRRPNTSFCFLDIRSPGLGDTAMYLCATSREADIGIQYFGAGTRLSVL.